This T cell receptor beta chain came from a study of blood T cells in healthy people across ages. The study recruited healthy Caucasian donors from Russia who were aged about 6 to 95. General study results and limits: The study found more naive CD4+ cells and higher diversity in long-lived than aged donors.

This CDR3 spans 13 amino acids. Looked up from germline, CDR1 is SNHLY and CDR2 is FYNNEI. Primed by a sample-barcoded 5' primer and a J-beta primer mix, a second PCR proceeded for about 7 to 11 cycles. Each CDR3 protein is one row after TCRdb ran MiXCR on the 5' RACE reads. Of about 400,000 distinct CDR3 sequences in the sample, about 49% are singletons; the top ten hold under 65%. On this clonotype: Its target is unknown.

The rearrangement joins TRBV2 to TRBJ2-7; D perhaps matches TRBD2 (6 bases). With the DNA end fitting TRBJ2-5 better, the J assignment may be wrong. The receptor was isolated from a man in his sixties in good health. The sample consisted of blood. CDR3 DNA: TGTGCCAGCAGTGAAGCGGAGGGGAGGACCCAGTACTTC. It yields the protein CASSEAEGRTQYF.